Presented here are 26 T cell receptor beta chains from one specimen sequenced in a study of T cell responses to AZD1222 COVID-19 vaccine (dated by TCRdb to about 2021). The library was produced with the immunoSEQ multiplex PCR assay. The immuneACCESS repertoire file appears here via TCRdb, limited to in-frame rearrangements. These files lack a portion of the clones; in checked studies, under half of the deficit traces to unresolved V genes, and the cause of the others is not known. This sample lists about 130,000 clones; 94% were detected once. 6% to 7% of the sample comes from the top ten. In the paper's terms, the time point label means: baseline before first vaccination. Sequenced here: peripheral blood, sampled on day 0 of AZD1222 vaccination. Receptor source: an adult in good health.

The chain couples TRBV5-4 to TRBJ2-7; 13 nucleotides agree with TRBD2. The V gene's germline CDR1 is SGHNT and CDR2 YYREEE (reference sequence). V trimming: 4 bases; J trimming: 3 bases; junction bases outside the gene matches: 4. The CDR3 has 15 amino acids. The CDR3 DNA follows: TGTGCCAGCAGCCTAGGGACTAGCGGGGTCTACGAGCAGTACTTC. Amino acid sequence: CASSLGTSGVYEQYF.

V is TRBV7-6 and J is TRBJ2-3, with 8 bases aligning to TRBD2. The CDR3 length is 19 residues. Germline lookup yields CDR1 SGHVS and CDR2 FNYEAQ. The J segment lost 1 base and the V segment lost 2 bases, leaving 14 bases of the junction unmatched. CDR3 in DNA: TGTGCCAGCAGCTTATCCCGGGCGGGAGGCCGAGGTGGCACAGATACGCAGTATTTT. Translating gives CASSLSRAGGRGGTDTQYF.

For the CDR3, the DNA is TGTGCCAGCAGCATTGGTGGGGGGGGCAACACTGAAGCTTTCTTT. Translated: CASSIGGGGNTEAFF. This chain joins TRBV7-2 and TRBJ1-1; D perhaps matches TRBD1 (6 bases). V lost 5 bases and J lost 2, with 15 bases in between. CDR3 size: 15 residues. The V gene's germline CDR1 is SGHTA and CDR2 FQGNSA.

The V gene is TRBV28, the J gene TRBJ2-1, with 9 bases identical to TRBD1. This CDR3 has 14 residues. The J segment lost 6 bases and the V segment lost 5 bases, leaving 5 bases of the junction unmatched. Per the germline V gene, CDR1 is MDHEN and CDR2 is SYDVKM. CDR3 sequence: CASSGDRVRNEQFF. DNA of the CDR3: TGTGCCAGCAGTGGGGACAGGGTACGCAATGAGCAGTTCTTC.

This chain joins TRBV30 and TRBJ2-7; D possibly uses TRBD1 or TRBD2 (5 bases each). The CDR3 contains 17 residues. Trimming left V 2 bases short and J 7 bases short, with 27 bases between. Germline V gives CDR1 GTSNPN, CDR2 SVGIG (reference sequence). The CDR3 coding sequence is TGTGCCTGGAGTTCCCCCAGTTACAGGACTCCCCTGAGAGAGCAGTACTTC. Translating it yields CAWSSPSYRTPLREQYF.

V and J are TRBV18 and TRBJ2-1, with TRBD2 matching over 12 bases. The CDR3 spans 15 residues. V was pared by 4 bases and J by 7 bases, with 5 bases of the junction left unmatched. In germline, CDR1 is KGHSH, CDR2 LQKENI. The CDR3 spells CASSLRTSGMNEQFF. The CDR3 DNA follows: TGTGCCAGCTCACTCCGGACTAGCGGGATGAATGAGCAGTTCTTC. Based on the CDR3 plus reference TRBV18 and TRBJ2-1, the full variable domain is NAGVMQNPRHLVRRRGQEARLRCSPMKGHSHVYWYRQLPEEGLKFMVYLQKENIIDESGMPKERFSAEFPKEGPSILRIQQVVRGDSAAYFCASSLRTSGMNEQFFGPGTRLTVL.

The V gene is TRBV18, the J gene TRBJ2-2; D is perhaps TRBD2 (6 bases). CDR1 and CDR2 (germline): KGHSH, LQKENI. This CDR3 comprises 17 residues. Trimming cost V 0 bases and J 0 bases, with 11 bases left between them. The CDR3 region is CASSPPGGQTNTGELFF. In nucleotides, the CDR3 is TGTGCCAGCTCACCACCCGGAGGGCAGACGAACACCGGGGAGCTGTTTTTT.

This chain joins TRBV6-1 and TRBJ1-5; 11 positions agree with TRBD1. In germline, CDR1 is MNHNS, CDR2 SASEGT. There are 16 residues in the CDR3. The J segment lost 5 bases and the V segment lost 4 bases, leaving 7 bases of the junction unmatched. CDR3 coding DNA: TGTGCCAGCAGTGCCGGACAGGGGGCTTCCCATCAGCCCCAGCATTTT. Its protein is CASSAGQGASHQPQHF.

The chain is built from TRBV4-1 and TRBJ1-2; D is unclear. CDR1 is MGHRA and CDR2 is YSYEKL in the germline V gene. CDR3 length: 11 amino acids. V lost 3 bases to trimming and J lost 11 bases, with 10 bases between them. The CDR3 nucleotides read TGCGCCAGCAGCCAGGCCGGCACTTACACCTTC. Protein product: CASSQAGTYTF.

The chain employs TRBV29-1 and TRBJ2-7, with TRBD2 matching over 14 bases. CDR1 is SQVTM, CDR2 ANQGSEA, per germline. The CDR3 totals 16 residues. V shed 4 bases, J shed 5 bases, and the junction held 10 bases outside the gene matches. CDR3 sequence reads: CSVGTSGRIMRNEQYF. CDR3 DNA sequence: TGCAGCGTTGGGACTAGCGGGAGGATTATGAGGAACGAGCAGTACTTC.

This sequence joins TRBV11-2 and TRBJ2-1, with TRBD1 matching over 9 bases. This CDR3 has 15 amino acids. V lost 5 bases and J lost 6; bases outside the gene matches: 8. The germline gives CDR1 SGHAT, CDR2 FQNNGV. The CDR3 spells CASSPRTGVGNEQFF. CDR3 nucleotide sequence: TGTGCCAGCAGCCCCCGGACAGGGGTGGGCAATGAGCAGTTCTTC.

CDR3 nucleotides: TGTGCCAGCAGACCTTCAGACAGGCTTAACTATGGCTACACCTTC. Translated: CASRPSDRLNYGYTF. The chain links TRBV28 to TRBJ1-2, with D possibly being TRBD1 (6 bases). The CDR3 is made up of 15 amino acids. V shed 6 bases and J shed 1 base, with 15 bases lying between them. CDR1 and CDR2 from the germline V gene are MDHEN and SYDVKM.

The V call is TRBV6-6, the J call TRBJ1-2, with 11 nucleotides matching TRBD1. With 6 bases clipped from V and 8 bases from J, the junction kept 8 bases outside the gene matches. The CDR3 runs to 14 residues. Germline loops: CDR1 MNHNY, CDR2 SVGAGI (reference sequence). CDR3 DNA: TGTGCCAGCAGGCCGGGACAGGGGGTGAAGGGCTACACCTTC. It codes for CASRPGQGVKGYTF.

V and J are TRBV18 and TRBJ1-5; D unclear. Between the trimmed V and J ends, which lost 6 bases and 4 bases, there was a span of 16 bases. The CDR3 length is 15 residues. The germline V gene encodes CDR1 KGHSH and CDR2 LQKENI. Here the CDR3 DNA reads TGTGCCAGCTCGGAGGGATCTTCGGTGAATCAGCCCCAGCATTTT. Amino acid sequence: CASSEGSSVNQPQHF.

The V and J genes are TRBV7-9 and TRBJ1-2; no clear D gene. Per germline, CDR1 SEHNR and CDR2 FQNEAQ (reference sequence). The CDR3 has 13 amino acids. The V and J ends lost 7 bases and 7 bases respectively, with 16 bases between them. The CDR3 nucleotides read TGTGCCAGCACCTCCCGTGACACCCGTGGCTACACCTTC. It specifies CASTSRDTRGYTF.

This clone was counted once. The CDR3, as DNA: TGTGCCAGCAGCTCCCGGGACAGGGGGCCTGGTGCCCTCCACTTT. Translated, it gives CASSSRDRGPGALHF. The chain is built from TRBV2 and TRBJ1-6; 12 bases align to TRBD1. This CDR3 has 15 amino acids. The V gene's germline CDR1 is SNHLY and CDR2 FYNNEI. The ends lost 6 bases at V and 14 bases at J; junction bases unmatched: 11.

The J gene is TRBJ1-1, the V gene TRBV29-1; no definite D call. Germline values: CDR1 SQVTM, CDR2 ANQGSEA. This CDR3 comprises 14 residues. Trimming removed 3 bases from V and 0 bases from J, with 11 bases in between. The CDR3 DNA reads TGCAGCGTTGAGTCGGCCAGCCTGAACACTGAAGCTTTCTTT. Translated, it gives CSVESASLNTEAFF.

CDR3 sequence: CASSQDRRQGNIQYF. The CDR3 DNA reads as TGTGCCAGCAGCCAAGATCGTAGGCAGGGGAACATTCAGTACTTC. The rearrangement links TRBV3-1 (or the pseudogene TRBV3-2) to TRBJ2-4; possible D gene TRBD1, 6 bases. Germline V lookup: CDR1 LGHDT, CDR2 YNNKEL (reference sequence). The V end was cut by 0 bases, the J end by 7 bases, with 13 bases between. This CDR3 is built from 15 residues.

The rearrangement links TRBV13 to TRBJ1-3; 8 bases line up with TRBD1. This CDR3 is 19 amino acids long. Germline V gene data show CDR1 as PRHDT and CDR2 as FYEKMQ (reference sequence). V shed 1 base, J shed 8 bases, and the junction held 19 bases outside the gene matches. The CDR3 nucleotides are TGTGCCAGCAGCTTAGCCGGGACAGGCTCGAAGGCCCTCGGGGACACCATATATTTT. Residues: CASSLAGTGSKALGDTIYF.

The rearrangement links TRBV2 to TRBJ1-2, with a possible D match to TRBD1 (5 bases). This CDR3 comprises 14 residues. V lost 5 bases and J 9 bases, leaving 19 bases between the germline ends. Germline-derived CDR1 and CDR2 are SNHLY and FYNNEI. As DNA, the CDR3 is TGTGCCAGCAGTATCTCCGGGACGGGCAATAGCTACACCTTC. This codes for CASSISGTGNSYTF.

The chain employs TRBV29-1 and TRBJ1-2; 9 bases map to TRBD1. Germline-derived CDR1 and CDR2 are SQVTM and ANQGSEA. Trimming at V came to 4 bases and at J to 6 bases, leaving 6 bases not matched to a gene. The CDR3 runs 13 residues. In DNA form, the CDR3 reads TGCAGCGTTGCACCGGGACAGGGAGATGGCTACACCTTC. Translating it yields CSVAPGQGDGYTF.

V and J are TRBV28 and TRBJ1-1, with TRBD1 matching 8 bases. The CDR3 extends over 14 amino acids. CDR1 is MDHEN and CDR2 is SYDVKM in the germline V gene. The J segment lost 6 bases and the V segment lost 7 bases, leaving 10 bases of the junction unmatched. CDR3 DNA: TGTGCCAGCATAGGAGGACAGGGAGTCTCTGAAGCTTTCTTT. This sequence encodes CASIGGQGVSEAFF.

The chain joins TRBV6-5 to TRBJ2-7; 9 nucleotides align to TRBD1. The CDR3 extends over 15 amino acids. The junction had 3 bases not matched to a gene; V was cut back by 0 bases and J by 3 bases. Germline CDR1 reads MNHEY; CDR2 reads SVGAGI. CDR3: CASSYSMGQGYEQYF. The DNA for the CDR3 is TGTGCCAGCAGTTACTCGATGGGACAGGGCTACGAGCAGTACTTC.

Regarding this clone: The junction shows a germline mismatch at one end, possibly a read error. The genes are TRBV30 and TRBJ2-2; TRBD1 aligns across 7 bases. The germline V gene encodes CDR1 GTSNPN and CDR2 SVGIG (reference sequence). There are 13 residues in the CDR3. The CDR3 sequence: CAWSVGGTRELFF. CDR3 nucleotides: TGTGCCTGGAGTGTAGGGGGCACCCGGGAGCTGTTTTTT.

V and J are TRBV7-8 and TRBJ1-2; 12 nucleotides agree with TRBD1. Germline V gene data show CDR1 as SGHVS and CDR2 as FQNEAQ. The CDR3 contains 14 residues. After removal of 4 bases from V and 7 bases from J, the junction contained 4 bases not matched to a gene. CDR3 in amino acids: CASSYGTGGGGYTF. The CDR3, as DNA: TGTGCCAGCAGCTACGGGACAGGGGGCGGTGGCTACACCTTC.

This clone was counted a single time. CDR3 sequence: CASSNGLSGRASETQYF. CDR3 in DNA: TGTGCCAGCAGCAACGGGCTCAGCGGGAGGGCATCCGAGACCCAGTACTTC. The chain links TRBV11-3 to TRBJ2-5; 10 nucleotides agree with TRBD2. With V trimmed by 5 bases and J by 5 bases, 14 bases remained unmatched. The germline gives CDR1 SGHNT, CDR2 YENEEA. The CDR3 has 17 residues.